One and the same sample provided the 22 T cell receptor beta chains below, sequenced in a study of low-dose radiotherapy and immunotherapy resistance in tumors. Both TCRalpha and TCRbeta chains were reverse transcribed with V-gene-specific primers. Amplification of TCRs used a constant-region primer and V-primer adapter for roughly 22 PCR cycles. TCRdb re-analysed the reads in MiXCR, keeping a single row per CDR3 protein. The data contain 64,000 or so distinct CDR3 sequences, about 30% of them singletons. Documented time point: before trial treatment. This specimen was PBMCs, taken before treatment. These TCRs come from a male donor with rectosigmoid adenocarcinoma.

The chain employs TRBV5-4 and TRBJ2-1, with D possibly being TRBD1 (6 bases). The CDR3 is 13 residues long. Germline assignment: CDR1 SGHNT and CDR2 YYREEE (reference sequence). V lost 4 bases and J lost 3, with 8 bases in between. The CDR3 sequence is CASSPDSYNEQFF. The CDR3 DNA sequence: TGTGCCAGCAGCCCGGACAGCTACAATGAGCAGTTCTTC. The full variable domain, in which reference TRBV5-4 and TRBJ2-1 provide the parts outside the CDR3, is ETGVTQSPTHLIKTRGQQVTLRCSSQSGHNTVSWYQQALGQGPQFIFQYYREEENGRGNFPPRFSGLQFPNYSSELNVNALELDDSALYLCASSPDSYNEQFFGPGTRLTVL.

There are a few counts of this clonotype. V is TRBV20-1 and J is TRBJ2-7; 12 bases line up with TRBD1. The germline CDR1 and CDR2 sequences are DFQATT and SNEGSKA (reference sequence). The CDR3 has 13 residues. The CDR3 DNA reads TGCAGCCCCACCCCGGGACAGGGGGCAGTGCAGTACTTC. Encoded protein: CSPTPGQGAVQYF.

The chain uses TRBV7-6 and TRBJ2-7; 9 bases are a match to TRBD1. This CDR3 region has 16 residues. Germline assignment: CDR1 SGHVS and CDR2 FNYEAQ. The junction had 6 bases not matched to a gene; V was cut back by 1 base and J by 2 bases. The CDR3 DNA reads TGTGCCAGCAGCTTAGGGACGGGACAGGGAACCTACGAGCAGTACTTC. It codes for CASSLGTGQGTYEQYF.

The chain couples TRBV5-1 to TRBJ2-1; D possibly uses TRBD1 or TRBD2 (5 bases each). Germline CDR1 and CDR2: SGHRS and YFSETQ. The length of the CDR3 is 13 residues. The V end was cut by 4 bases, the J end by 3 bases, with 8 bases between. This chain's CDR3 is CASSGDHYNEQFF. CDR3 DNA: TGCGCCAGCAGCGGGGACCACTACAATGAGCAGTTCTTC.

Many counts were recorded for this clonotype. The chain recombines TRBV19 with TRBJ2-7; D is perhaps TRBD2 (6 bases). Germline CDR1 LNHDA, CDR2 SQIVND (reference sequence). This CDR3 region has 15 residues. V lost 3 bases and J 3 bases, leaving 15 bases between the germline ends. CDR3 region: CASSIGSGDFYEQYF. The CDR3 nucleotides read TGTGCCAGTAGTATCGGGAGCGGCGACTTCTACGAGCAGTACTTC. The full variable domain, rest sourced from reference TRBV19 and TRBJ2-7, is DGGITQSPKYLFRKEGQNVTLSCEQNLNHDAMYWYRQDPGQGLRLIYYSQIVNDFQKGDIAEGYSVSREKKESFPLTVTSAQKNPTAFYLCASSIGSGDFYEQYFGPGTRLTVT.

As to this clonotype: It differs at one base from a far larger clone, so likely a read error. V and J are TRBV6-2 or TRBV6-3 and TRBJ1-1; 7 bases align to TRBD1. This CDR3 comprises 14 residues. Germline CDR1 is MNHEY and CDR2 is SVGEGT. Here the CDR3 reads CDSNSGDRDTEAFF. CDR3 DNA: TGTGACAGCAACTCCGGGGACAGAGACACTGAAGCTTTCTTT.

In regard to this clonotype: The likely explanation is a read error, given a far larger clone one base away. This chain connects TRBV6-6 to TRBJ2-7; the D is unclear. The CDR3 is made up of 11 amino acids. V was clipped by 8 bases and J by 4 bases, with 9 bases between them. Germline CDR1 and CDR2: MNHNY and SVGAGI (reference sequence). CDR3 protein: CASLLDYEQYF. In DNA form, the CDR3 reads TGTGCCAGCCTCCTGGATTACGAGCAGTACTTC.

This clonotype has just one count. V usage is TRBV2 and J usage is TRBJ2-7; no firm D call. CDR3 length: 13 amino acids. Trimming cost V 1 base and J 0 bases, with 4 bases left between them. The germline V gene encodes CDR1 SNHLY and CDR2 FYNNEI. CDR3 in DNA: TGTGCCAGCAGTGAAGACTACTCCTACGAGCAGTACTTC. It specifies CASSEDYSYEQYF.

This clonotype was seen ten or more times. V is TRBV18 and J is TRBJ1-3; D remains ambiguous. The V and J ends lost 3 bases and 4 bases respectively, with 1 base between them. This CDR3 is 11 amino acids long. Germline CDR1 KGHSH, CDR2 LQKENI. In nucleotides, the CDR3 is TGTGCCAGCTCACCGGGAAACACCATATATTTT. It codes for CASSPGNTIYF.

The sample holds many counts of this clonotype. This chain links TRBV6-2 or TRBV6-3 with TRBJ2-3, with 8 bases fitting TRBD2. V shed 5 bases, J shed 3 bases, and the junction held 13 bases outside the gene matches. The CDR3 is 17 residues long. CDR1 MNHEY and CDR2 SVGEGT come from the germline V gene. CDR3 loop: CASSALAGGGATDTQYF. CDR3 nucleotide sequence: TGTGCCAGCAGTGCCCTCGCGGGGGGAGGGGCTACAGATACGCAGTATTTT.

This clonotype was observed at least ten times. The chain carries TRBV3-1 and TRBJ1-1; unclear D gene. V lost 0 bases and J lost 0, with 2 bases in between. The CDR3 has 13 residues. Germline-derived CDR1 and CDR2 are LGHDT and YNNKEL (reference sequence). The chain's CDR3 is CASSQDVNTEAFF. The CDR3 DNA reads TGTGCCAGCAGCCAAGACGTGAACACTGAAGCTTTCTTT. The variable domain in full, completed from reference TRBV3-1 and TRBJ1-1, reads DTAVSQTPKYLVTQMGNDKSIKCEQNLGHDTMYWYKQDSKKFLKIMFSYNNKELIINETVPNRFSPKSPDKAHLNLHINSLELGDSAVYFCASSQDVNTEAFFGQGTRLTVV.

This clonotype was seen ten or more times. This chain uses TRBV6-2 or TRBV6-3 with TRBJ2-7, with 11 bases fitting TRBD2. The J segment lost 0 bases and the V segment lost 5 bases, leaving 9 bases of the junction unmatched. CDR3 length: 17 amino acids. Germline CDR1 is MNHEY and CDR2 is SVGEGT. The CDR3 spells CASSDPWTSGFSYEQYF. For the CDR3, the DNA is TGTGCCAGCAGTGACCCATGGACTAGCGGGTTCTCCTACGAGCAGTACTTC.

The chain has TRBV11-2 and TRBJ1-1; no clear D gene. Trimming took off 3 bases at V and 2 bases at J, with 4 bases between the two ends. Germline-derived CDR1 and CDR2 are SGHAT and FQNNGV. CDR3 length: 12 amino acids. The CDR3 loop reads CASSFGNTEAFF. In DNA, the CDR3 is TGTGCCAGCAGCTTTGGTAACACTGAAGCTTTCTTT.

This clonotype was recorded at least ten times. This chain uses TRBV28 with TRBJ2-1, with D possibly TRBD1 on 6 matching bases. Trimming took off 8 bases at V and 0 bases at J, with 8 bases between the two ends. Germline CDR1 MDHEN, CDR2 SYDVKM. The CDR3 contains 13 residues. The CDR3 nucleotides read TGTGCCAGCGGGGGCCGCTCCTACAATGAGCAGTTCTTC. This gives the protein CASGGRSYNEQFF.

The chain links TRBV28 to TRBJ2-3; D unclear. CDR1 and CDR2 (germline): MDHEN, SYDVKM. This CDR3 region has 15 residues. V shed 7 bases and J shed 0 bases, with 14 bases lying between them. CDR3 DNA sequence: TGTGCCAGCACCCCGGCCCCACGAAGCACAGATACGCAGTATTTT. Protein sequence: CASTPAPRSTDTQYF.

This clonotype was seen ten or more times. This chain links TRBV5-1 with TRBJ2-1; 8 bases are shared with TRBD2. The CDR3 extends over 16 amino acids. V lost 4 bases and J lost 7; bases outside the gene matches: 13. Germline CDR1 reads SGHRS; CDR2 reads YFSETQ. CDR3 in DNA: TGCGCCAGCAGCCAGATGGGGGCGGGAGGTTGGAATGAGCAGTTCTTC. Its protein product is CASSQMGAGGWNEQFF.

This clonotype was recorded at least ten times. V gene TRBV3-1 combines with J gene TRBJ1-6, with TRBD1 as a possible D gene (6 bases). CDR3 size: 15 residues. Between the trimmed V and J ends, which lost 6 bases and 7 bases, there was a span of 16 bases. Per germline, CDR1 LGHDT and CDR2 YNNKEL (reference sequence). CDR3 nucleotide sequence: TGTGCCAGCAGACCGGAAGACAGGACGAATTCACCCCTCCACTTT. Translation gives CASRPEDRTNSPLHF.

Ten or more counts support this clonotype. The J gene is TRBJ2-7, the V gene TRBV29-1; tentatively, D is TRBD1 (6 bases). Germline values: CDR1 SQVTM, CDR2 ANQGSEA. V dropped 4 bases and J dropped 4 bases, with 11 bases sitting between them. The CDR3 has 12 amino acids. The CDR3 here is CSVGDRFYEQYF. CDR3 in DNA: TGCAGCGTTGGCGACAGGTTTTACGAGCAGTACTTC.

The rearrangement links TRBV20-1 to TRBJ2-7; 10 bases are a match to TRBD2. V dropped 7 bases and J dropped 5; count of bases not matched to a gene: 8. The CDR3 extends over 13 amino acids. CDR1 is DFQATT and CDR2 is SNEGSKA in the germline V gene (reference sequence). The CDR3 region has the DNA TGCAGTGGTTTTAGCGGGAGGTACAACGAGCAGTACTTC. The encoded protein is CSGFSGRYNEQYF.

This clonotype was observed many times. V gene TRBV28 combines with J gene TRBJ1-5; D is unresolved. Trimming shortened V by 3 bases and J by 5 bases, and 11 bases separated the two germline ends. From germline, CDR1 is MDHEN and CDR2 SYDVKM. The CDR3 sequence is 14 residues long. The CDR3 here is CASSLERVDQPQHF. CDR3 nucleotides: TGTGCCAGCAGTTTGGAAAGGGTGGATCAGCCCCAGCATTTT.

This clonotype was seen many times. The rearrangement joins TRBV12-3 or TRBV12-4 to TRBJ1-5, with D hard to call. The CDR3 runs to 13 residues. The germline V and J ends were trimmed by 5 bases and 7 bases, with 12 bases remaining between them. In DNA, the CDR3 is TGTGCCAGCAGTCCGAGACACCCACAGCCCCAGCATTTT. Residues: CASSPRHPQPQHF.

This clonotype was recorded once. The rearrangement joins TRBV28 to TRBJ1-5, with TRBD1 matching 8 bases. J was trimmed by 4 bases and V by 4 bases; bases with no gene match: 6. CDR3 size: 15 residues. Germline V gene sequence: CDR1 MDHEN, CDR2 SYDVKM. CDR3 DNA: TGTGCCAGCAGTTACCGGACAGGGCGGAATCAGCCCCAGCATTTT. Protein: CASSYRTGRNQPQHF.